Each of the 3 T cell receptor beta chains below was sequenced from the same sample in a study of cytomegalovirus exposure and HLA in healthy donors. The study ran its PCR with 60 Vbeta and 13 Jbeta primers. Sequencing was performed with immunoSEQ multiplex PCR; in TCRdb, only in-frame clones are kept and a portion is missing. The sample yields about 120,000 clones, approximately 80% seen once. Sample: PBMCs. These TCRs come from a man aged 25 to 40 in good health and CMV-seropositive.

A few counts support this clone. A junction boundary mismatches the germline segment, possibly from a read error. V usage is TRBV7-9 and J usage is TRBJ2-3, with D perhaps matching TRBD1 (6 bases). Germline V CDR1 and CDR2: SEHNR, FQNEAQ (reference sequence). This CDR3 has 12 amino acids. CDR3 amino acids: CATSSRGDTQYF. The CDR3 nucleotides read TGTGCCACCAGCAGCAGGGGAGATACGCAGTATTTT.

The V gene is TRBV27, the J gene TRBJ2-7, with 10 bases identical to TRBD1. Germline V gives CDR1 MNHEY, CDR2 SMNVEV (reference sequence). J gave up 3 bases and V 2 bases, and 4 bases lay outside the gene matches. CDR3 length: 15 amino acids. The CDR3 bases are TGTGCCAGCAGTTTAATCCGGGACAGGGGCTACGAGCAGTACTTC. Protein sequence: CASSLIRDRGYEQYF.

The V and J genes are TRBV2 and TRBJ1-5, with TRBD1 matching 7 bases. V trimming: 6 bases; J trimming: 0 bases; junction bases outside the gene matches: 5. The CDR3 covers 15 residues. The germline gives CDR1 SNHLY, CDR2 FYNNEI. CDR3 sequence: CASRRDSSSNQPQHF. CDR3 nucleotide sequence: TGTGCCAGCAGGAGGGACAGTTCTAGCAATCAGCCCCAGCATTTT.